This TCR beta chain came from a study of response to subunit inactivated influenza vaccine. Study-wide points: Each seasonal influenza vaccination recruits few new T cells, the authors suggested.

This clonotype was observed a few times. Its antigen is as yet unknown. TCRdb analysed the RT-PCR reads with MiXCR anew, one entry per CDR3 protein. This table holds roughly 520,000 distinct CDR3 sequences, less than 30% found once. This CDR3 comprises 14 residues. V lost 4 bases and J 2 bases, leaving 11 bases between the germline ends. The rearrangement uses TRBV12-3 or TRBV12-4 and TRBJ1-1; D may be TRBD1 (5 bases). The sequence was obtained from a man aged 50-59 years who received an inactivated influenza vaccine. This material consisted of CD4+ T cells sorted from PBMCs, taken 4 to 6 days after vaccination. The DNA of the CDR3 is TGTGCCAGCAGTTACCGACAGAGAAACACTGAAGCTTTCTTT. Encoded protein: CASSYRQRNTEAFF.